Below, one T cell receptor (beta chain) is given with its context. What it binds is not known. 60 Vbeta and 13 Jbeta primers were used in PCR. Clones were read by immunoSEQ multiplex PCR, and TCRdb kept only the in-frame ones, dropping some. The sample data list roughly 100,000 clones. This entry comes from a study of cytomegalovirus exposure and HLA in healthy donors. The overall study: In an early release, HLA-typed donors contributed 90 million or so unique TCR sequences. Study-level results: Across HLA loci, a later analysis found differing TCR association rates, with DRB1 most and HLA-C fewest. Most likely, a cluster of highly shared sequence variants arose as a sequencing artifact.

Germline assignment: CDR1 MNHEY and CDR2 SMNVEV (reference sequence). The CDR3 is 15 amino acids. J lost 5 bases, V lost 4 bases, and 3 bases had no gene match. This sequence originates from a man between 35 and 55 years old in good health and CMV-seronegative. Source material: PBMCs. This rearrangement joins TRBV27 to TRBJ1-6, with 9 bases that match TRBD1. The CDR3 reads CASSYDRGNNSPLHF. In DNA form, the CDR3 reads TGTGCCAGCAGTTACGACAGGGGGAATAATTCACCCCTCCACTTT.